The next 6 T cell receptor beta chains were all read from a single sample in a study of T cell responses to AZD1222 COVID-19 vaccine (dated by TCRdb to about 2021). According to the study, the label for this sample's time point signals: about 28 days (+/-7) after the second vaccine dose. The library relied on the immunoSEQ multiplex PCR assay. TCRdb limited this immuneACCESS table to in-frame rearrangements with V and J called. A share of clones is missing; checked studies link under half to unresolved V genes, and the rest is unexplained. Here the sample has 97,000 or so clones; approximately 90% occur a single time. Of the sample, 8% to 9.5% falls within the top ten clones. Specimen: peripheral blood, collected 28 days after the second AZD1222 dose. These receptors were taken from an adult who received the AZD1222 COVID-19 vaccine.

The chain carries TRBV3-1 (or the pseudogene TRBV3-2) and TRBJ2-7; D ambiguous. Looked up from germline, CDR1 is LGHDT and CDR2 is YNNKEL (reference sequence). The CDR3 is 14 residues long. V lost 0 bases, J lost 8 bases, and 14 bases lay in between. The CDR3 nucleotides are TGTGCCAGCAGCCAAGAAACCGCTTTGGTGAAGCAGTACTTC. Translation: CASSQETALVKQYF.

This chain's CDR3 is CASSSSWSDVGETQYF. DNA for the CDR3: TGTGCCAGCAGCTCCTCTTGGAGTGACGTTGGCGAGACCCAGTACTTC. This sequence joins TRBV5-8 and TRBJ2-5; D unclear. The CDR3 contains 16 residues. V was clipped by 3 bases and J by 5 bases, with 20 bases between them. The germline V gene has CDR1 SGHTS and CDR2 YDEGEE. The whole variable domain, filled in from reference TRBV5-8 and TRBJ2-5, reads EAGVTQSPTHLIKTRGQQATLRCSPISGHTSVYWYQQALGLGLQFLLWYDEGEERNRGNFPPRFSGRQFPNYSSELNVNALELEDSALYLCASSSSWSDVGETQYFGPGTRLLVL.

The gene calls are TRBV29-1 and TRBJ2-7; 7 bases match TRBD1. The junction had 8 bases not matched to a gene; V was cut back by 7 bases and J by 2 bases. CDR3 length: 13 amino acids. Germline assignment: CDR1 SQVTM and CDR2 ANQGSEA. The CDR3 sequence: CSASWTGTYEQYF. CDR3 bases: TGCAGCGCGAGCTGGACAGGAACCTACGAGCAGTACTTC.

This chain uses TRBV5-1 with TRBJ2-3; a possible D gene is TRBD2 (5 bases). CDR1 and CDR2 (germline): SGHRS, YFSETQ. CDR3 length equals 14 residues. The germline V and J ends were trimmed by 5 bases and 0 bases, with 10 bases remaining between them. CDR3 loop: CASRRAESTDTQYF. The CDR3 DNA sequence: TGCGCCAGCAGAAGAGCGGAAAGCACAGATACGCAGTATTTT.

This rearrangement joins TRBV27 to TRBJ1-5; possible D gene TRBD1, 6 bases. V was shortened by 6 bases and J by 9 bases, with 15 bases between the two germline ends. CDR3 length: 13 residues. The V gene's germline CDR1 is MNHEY and CDR2 SMNVEV (reference sequence). The CDR3 loop is CASRGRWGRPQHF. DNA of the CDR3: TGTGCCAGCAGGGGACGGTGGGGGCGGCCCCAGCATTTT.

The rearrangement uses TRBV19 and TRBJ1-5; D is ambiguous. Between the trimmed V and J ends, which lost 2 bases and 6 bases, there was a span of 11 bases. This CDR3 contains 14 residues. The germline V gene encodes CDR1 LNHDA and CDR2 SQIVND (reference sequence). The CDR3 nucleotides read TGTGCCAGTAGTATAATAGGGAACGTTCAGCCCCAGCATTTT. Translating gives CASSIIGNVQPQHF.